This TCR beta chain emerged from a study of T cells in Graves' hyperthyroidism and ophthalmopathy. Study context: Peripheral blood collection took place at initial diagnosis, before any treatment. Study findings and constraints: A 13 V-J signature model discriminated ophthalmopathy versus stable hyperthyroidism.

Diagnoses were established using clinical symptoms, serum thyroxine and TRAb, thyroid ultrasound and orbital computed tomography. This clonotype appeared many times. As yet, its antigen is unknown. Amplified regions were TCR beta CDR3 sequences from RNA transcripts. Primed by the HTBI set, a first-round RT-PCR was run on the TCR CDR3. TCRdb reanalysed the multiplex PCR reads using MiXCR and keeps one entry per CDR3 protein. The sample carries about 250,000 distinct CDR3 sequences, approximately 24% recorded once. The CDR3 contains 15 residues. The V gene's germline CDR1 is SGHNT and CDR2 YYREEE (reference sequence). The trim removed 5 bases at V and 0 bases at J, leaving 4 bases unmatched.

This clonotype was obtained from a woman aged 35 to 49 with Graves' ophthalmopathy. V is TRBV5-4 and J is TRBJ2-7, with 11 bases aligning to TRBD2. The specimen was blood. The CDR3 loop reads CASSDTSGGSYEQYF. For the CDR3, the DNA is TGTGCCAGCAGTGACACTAGCGGGGGCTCCTACGAGCAGTACTTC.